A single TCR beta chain is shown here with its context. The data were taken from a study of blood T cell repertoires in COVID-19. On the study more broadly: Acute and convalescent COVID-19 specimens originated in the United States, Italy and Spain.

Under the authors' procedure: How many nucleated cells were present was estimated from reference gene primer amplification. Profiling relied on immunoSEQ multiplex PCR, and the TCRdb table lists in-frame clones only, not all of them. That table gives V, J and clone size, and the DNA gave D and trimming. The sample includes around 160,000 clones, 84% of them seen just once. The receptor's source is a woman aged 45-59 years who had been exposed to COVID-19. The sequenced sample was PBMCs or T cells enriched from blood (not recorded which).

In nucleotides, the CDR3 is TGTGCCAGCACTGGCGGGGGGAGCTCCTACGAGCAGTACTTC. Its protein product is CASTGGGSSYEQYF. V is TRBV28 and J is TRBJ2-7; 8 bases fit TRBD2. From germline, CDR1 is MDHEN and CDR2 SYDVKM. The length of the CDR3 is 14 residues. Trimming took 7 bases from V and 0 from J; bases not matched to a gene: 5. Using reference TRBV28 and TRBJ2-7 for the parts outside the CDR3, the full variable domain is DVKVTQSSRYLVKRTGEKVFLECVQDMDHENMFWYRQDPGLGLRLIYFSYDVKMKEKGDIPEGYSVSREKKERFSLILESASTNQTSMYLCASTGGGSSYEQYFGPGTRLTVT.